The source of this T cell receptor (beta chain) is a study of OX40 agonist ivuxolimab in advanced cancers. Produced via immunoSEQ multiplex PCR; TCRdb's table is partial and in-frame only. This sample yields tens of thousands of clones, of which around 91% are seen a single time; more than 1.5% belongs to the top ten. The TCR sequence derives from an adult with an advanced solid tumor such as melanoma, head and neck, liver or kidney cancer. The sequences come from CD4+ or CD8+ T cells sorted from blood, collected in a trial of the OX40 agonist ivuxolimab.

In DNA, the CDR3 is TGTGCCAGCTATAGCGGGAGGACTCTAACAGATACGCAGTATTTT. Amino acid sequence: CASYSGRTLTDTQYF. The chain recombines TRBV27 with TRBJ2-3, with 10 bases that match TRBD2. The CDR3 covers 15 residues. The V gene end was trimmed by 8 bases and the J gene end by 3 bases; junction bases not matched to a gene: 8. In germline, CDR1 is MNHEY, CDR2 SMNVEV (reference sequence).